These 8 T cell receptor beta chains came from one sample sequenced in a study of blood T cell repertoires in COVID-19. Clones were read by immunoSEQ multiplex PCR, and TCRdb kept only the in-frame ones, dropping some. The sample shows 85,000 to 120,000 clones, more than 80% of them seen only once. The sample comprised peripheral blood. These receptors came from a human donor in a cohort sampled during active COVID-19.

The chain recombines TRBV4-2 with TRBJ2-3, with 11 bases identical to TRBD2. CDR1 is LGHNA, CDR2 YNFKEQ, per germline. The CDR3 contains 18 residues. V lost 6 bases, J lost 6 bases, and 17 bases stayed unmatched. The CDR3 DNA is TGTGCCAGCAGACAACGAGCGGTGGCTAGCGGGGGGACGGATACGCAGTATTTT. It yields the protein CASRQRAVASGGTDTQYF.

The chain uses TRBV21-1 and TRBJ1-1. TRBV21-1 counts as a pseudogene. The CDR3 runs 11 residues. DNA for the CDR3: TGTGCCAGCAGCGCAGCTAGTGAAGCTTTCTTT. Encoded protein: CASSAASEAFF.

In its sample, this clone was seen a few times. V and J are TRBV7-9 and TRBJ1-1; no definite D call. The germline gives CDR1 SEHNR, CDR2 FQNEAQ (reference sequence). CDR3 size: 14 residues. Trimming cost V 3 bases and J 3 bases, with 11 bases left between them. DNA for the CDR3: TGTGCCAGCAGCTTGACGGGTTTGGACACTGAAGCTTTCTTT. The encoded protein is CASSLTGLDTEAFF.

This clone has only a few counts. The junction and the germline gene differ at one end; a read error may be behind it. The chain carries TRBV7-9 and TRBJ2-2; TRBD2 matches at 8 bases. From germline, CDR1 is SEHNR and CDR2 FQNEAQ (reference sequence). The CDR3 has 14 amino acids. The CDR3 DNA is TGTGCCAGCAGCCTTACGGGGGGGACCGTGGAGCTGTTTTTT. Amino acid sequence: CASSLTGGTVELFF.

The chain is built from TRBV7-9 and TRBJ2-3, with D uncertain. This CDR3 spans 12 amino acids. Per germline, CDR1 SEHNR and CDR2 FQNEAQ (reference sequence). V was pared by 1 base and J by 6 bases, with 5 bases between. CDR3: CASSLGADTQYF. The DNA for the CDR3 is TGTGCCAGCAGCTTAGGAGCGGATACGCAGTATTTT.

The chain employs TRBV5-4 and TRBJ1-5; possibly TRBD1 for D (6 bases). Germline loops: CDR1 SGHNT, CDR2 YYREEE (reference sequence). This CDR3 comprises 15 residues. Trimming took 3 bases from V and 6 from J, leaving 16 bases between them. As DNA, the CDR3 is TGTGCCAGCAGCTCGAGACCAGGGGTTAGTCAGCCCCAGCATTTT. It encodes CASSSRPGVSQPQHF.

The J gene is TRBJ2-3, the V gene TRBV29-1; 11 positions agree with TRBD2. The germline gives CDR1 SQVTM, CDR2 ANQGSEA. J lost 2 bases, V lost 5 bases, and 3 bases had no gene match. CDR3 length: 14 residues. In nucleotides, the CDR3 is TGCAGCGTTACTAGCGGGGGTACCACAGATACGCAGTATTTT. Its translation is CSVTSGGTTDTQYF.

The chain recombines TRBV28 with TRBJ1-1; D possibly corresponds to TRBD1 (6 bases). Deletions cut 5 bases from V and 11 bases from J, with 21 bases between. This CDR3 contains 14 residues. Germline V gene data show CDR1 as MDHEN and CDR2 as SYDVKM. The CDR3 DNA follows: TGTGCCAGCAGTCAAACCCGACAGGCTAGAGGCGCTTTCTTT. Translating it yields CASSQTRQARGAFF.